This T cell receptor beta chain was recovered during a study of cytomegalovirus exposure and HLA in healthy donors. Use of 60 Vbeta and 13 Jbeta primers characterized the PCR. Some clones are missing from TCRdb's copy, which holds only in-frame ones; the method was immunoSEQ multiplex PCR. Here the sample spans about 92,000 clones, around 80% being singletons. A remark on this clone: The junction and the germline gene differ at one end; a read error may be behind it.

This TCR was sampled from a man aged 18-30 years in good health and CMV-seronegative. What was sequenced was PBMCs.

Here the CDR3 DNA reads TGTTCCAGCAGCTTAGAGATAGGGACAGGGTGGCCTGAAGCTTTCTTT. Residues: CSSSLEIGTGWPEAFF. The gene calls are TRBV7-9 and TRBJ1-1; 9 nucleotides line up with TRBD1. Germline-derived CDR1 and CDR2 are SEHNR and FQNEAQ (reference sequence). This CDR3 region has 16 residues.